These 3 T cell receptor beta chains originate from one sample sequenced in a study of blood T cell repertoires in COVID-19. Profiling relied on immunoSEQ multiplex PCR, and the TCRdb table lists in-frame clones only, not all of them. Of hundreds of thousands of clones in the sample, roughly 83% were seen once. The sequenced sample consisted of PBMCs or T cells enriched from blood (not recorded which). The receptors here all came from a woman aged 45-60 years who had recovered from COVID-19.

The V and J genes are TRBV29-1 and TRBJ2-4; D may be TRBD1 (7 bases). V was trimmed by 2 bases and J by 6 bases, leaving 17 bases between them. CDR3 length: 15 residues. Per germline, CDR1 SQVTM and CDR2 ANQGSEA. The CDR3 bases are TGCAGCGTTGAACCCTCCCAGGGGGGTCGAAACATTCAGTACTTC. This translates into CSVEPSQGGRNIQYF.

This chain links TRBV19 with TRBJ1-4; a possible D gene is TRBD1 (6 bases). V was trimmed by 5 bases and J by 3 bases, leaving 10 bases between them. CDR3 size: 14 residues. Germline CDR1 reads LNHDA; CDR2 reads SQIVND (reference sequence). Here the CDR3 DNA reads TGTGCCAGTAGTCGGACAGCGGCTAATGAAAAACTGTTTTTT. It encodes CASSRTAANEKLFF.

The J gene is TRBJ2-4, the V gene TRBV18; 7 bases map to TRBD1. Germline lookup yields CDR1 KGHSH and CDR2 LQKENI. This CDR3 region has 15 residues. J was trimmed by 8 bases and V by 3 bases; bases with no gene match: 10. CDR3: CASSPRQGRSDIQYF. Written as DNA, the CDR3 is TGTGCCAGCTCACCCCGACAGGGTAGATCGGACATTCAGTACTTC. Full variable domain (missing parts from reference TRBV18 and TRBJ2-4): NAGVMQNPRHLVRRRGQEARLRCSPMKGHSHVYWYRQLPEEGLKFMVYLQKENIIDESGMPKERFSAEFPKEGPSILRIQQVVRGDSAAYFCASSPRQGRSDIQYFGAGTRLSVL.